The 5 T cell receptor beta chains listed next were all sequenced from one sample in a study of blood T cell repertoires in COVID-19. The data were produced by immunoSEQ multiplex PCR, yet TCRdb's version contains in-frame clones alone and is incomplete. The sample contains 150,000 or so clones, about 79% of which appear only once. Sequences were obtained from peripheral blood. The source of these receptors is a woman aged 50 to 60 with acute or convalescent COVID-19.

The chain is built from TRBV27 and TRBJ2-1; D might be TRBD1 (5 bases). The germline CDR1 and CDR2 sequences are MNHEY and SMNVEV (reference sequence). V was clipped by 3 bases and J by 7 bases, with 13 bases between them. CDR3 length: 14 residues. The CDR3: CASSFVQGRNEQFF. The DNA of the CDR3 is TGTGCCAGCAGTTTCGTTCAGGGTCGGAATGAGCAGTTCTTC.

V gene TRBV7-3 combines with J gene TRBJ1-6; D may be TRBD1 (5 bases). The CDR3 contains 14 residues. V lost 0 bases and J 8 bases, leaving 8 bases between the germline ends. The germline CDR1 and CDR2 sequences are SGHTA and FQGTGA. The chain's CDR3 is CASSLTGADSPLHF. In DNA form, the CDR3 reads TGTGCCAGCAGCTTAACAGGGGCGGATTCACCCCTCCACTTT.

In nucleotides, the CDR3 is TGCGCCAGCAACTCGGGACAGGGATACAATGAGCAGTTCTTC. Protein sequence: CASNSGQGYNEQFF. This sequence joins TRBV5-1 and TRBJ2-1, with 9 bases that match TRBD1. V gave up 6 bases and J gave up 4 bases; unmatched junction bases: 5. CDR1 is SGHRS, CDR2 YFSETQ, per germline. The CDR3 covers 14 residues.

This chain joins TRBV2 and TRBJ2-3, with 7 nucleotides matching TRBD2. With V trimmed by 3 bases and J by 5 bases, 5 bases remained unmatched. CDR3 length: 14 amino acids. CDR1 and CDR2 (germline): SNHLY, FYNNEI. CDR3 region: CASSESWEGDTQYF. In nucleotides, the CDR3 is TGTGCCAGCAGTGAGTCGTGGGAGGGAGATACGCAGTATTTT. The full variable domain, rest sourced from reference TRBV2 and TRBJ2-3, is EPEVTQTPSHQVTQMGQEVILRCVPISNHLYFYWYRQILGQKVEFLVSFYNNEISEKSEIFDDQFSVERPDGSNFTLKIRSTKLEDSAMYFCASSESWEGDTQYFGPGTRLTVL.

This clone was picked up one time. The chain couples TRBV5-6 to TRBJ2-3, with TRBD2 matching over 12 bases. Unmatched junction bases numbered 8, after V lost 1 base and J lost 2 bases. The germline gives CDR1 SGHDT, CDR2 YYEEEE. The CDR3 spans 18 residues. The CDR3 nucleotides are TGTGCCAGCAGCTTGTTAACTAGCGGGGGGCTGAACACAGATACGCAGTATTTT. Residues: CASSLLTSGGLNTDTQYF.